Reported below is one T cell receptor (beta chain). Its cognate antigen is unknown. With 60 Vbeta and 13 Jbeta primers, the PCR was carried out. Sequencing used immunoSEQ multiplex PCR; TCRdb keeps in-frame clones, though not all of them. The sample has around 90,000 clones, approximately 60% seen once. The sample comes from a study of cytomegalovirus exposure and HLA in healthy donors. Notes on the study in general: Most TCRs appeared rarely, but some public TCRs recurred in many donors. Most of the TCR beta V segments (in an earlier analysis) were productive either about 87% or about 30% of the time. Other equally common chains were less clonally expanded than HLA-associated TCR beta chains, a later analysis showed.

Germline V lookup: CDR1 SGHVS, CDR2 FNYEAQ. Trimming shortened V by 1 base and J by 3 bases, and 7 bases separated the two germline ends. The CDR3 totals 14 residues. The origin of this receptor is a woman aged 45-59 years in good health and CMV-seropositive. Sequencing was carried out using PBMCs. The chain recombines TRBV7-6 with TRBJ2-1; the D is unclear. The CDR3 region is CASSLDKIYNEQFF. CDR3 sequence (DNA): TGTGCCAGCAGCTTAGACAAAATCTACAATGAGCAGTTCTTC.